The 5 T cell receptor beta chains in this list originate from one sample, sequenced in a study of shared clonotypes between healthy human individuals. Sequencing used immunoSEQ multiplex PCR; TCRdb keeps in-frame clones, though not all of them. This repertoire shows roughly 2.5 million clones, more than 90% found once; its top ten account for over 0.12%. The sample taken for sequencing was naive CD4+ T cells sorted from blood. Documented subset: CD45RA+ positively selected. The origin of the receptors is a man younger than 30 in good health.

The V gene is TRBV5-1, the J gene TRBJ2-3; possible D gene TRBD2, 6 bases. The CDR3 spans 14 residues. V lost 6 bases, J lost 2 bases, and 13 bases lay in between. CDR1 SGHRS and CDR2 YFSETQ come from the germline V gene. This chain's CDR3 is CASNRGGVTDTQYF. The CDR3, as DNA: TGCGCCAGCAACAGAGGCGGGGTCACAGATACGCAGTATTTT. The full variable domain, with the rest looked up from reference TRBV5-1 and TRBJ2-3, is KAGVTQTPRYLIKTRGQQVTLSCSPISGHRSVSWYQQTPGQGLQFLFEYFSETQRNKGNFPGRFSGRQFSNSRSEMNVSTLELGDSALYLCASNRGGVTDTQYFGPGTRLTVL.

This chain connects TRBV7-6 to TRBJ2-1; 7 bases fit TRBD2. The V and J ends lost 4 bases and 0 bases, in that order; junction bases with no gene match: 3. The germline gives CDR1 SGHVS, CDR2 FNYEAQ. The length of the CDR3 is 15 residues. As DNA, the CDR3 is TGTGCCAGCAGCTCCTCTAGCGGCTCCTACAATGAGCAGTTCTTC. This sequence encodes CASSSSSGSYNEQFF.

The genes are TRBV6-6 and TRBJ1-5; D not resolved. V shed 2 bases and J shed 4 bases, with 12 bases lying between them. Germline CDR1 reads MNHNY; CDR2 reads SVGAGI (reference sequence). The CDR3 loop spans 15 amino acids. DNA for the CDR3: TGTGCCAGCAGTTACGTCTCGGTACGGAATCAGCCCCAGCATTTT. Translating it yields CASSYVSVRNQPQHF.

J is TRBJ1-5 and V is TRBV7-2; D is unresolved. The CDR3 runs to 17 residues. CDR1 SGHTA and CDR2 FQGNSA come from the germline V gene. V was shortened by 5 bases and J by 1 base, with 18 bases between the two germline ends. This chain's CDR3 is CASSLRGGLGSNQPQHF. CDR3 DNA sequence: TGTGCCAGCAGCCTCCGAGGAGGGCTGGGGAGCAATCAGCCCCAGCATTTT.

The chain is built from TRBV5-1 and TRBJ2-1, with 7 bases identical to TRBD2. Germline-derived CDR1 and CDR2 are SGHRS and YFSETQ. This CDR3 has 13 amino acids. Trimming at V came to 2 bases and at J to 6 bases, leaving 2 bases not matched to a gene. The CDR3 region is CASSFGEGNEQFF. CDR3 DNA: TGCGCCAGCAGCTTCGGGGAGGGCAATGAGCAGTTCTTC. The full variable domain, rest sourced from reference TRBV5-1 and TRBJ2-1, is KAGVTQTPRYLIKTRGQQVTLSCSPISGHRSVSWYQQTPGQGLQFLFEYFSETQRNKGNFPGRFSGRQFSNSRSEMNVSTLELGDSALYLCASSFGEGNEQFFGPGTRLTVL.